Listed here are 27 T cell receptor beta chains from one sample, sequenced in a study of shared clonotypes between healthy human individuals. Generated by immunoSEQ multiplex PCR, the TCRdb table keeps only in-frame clones and is missing some. The table includes some 2 million clones, over 85% detected once. CD8 cells regarded as naive lacked CD45RO, were positively chosen for CCR7, and omitted terminally differentiated effector memory CD45RA+ cells. Sequencing was done on a sample of naive CD8+ T cells sorted from blood. Every receptor here comes from a man between 18 and 35 years old in good health.

This clone was detected once. The gene calls are TRBV28 and TRBJ1-1, with D possibly matching TRBD1 (6 bases). The CDR3 has 15 amino acids. Per the germline V gene, CDR1 is MDHEN and CDR2 is SYDVKM. The V end was cut by 3 bases, the J end by 0 bases, with 11 bases between. The CDR3: CASSFSDRLNTEAFF. CDR3 nucleotide sequence: TGTGCCAGCAGTTTTTCTGACAGGCTGAACACTGAAGCTTTCTTT.

The chain recombines TRBV7-9 with TRBJ2-2, with 9 positions matching TRBD1. The germline gives CDR1 SEHNR, CDR2 FQNEAQ (reference sequence). The junction had 3 bases not matched to a gene; V was cut back by 4 bases and J by 0 bases. The CDR3 totals 16 residues. The chain's CDR3 is CASSSGTGPNTGELFF. The CDR3 DNA reads TGTGCCAGCAGCTCCGGGACAGGGCCGAACACCGGGGAGCTGTTTTTT.

V and J are TRBV27 and TRBJ2-7; D call uncertain. The CDR3 sequence is 14 residues long. The germline V gene encodes CDR1 MNHEY and CDR2 SMNVEV (reference sequence). V lost 3 bases and J 5 bases, leaving 14 bases between the germline ends. CDR3: CASSLIGRYDEQYF. The CDR3 region has the DNA TGTGCCAGCAGTTTGATAGGGCGGTATGACGAGCAGTACTTC.

The chain is built from TRBV16 and TRBJ1-4; 11 bases are shared with TRBD1. J lost 10 bases, V lost 2 bases, and 9 bases had no gene match. CDR3 size: 16 residues. Germline assignment: CDR1 KGHSY and CDR2 FQNENV. The CDR3 DNA is TGTGCCAGCAGCCAAGGACAGGGGGCGCATTTTGGAAAACTGTTTTTT. Its protein is CASSQGQGAHFGKLFF. Full variable domain (remainder filled in from reference TRBV16 and TRBJ1-4): GEEVAQTPKHLVRGEGQKAKLYCAPIKGHSYVFWYQQVLKNEFKFLISFQNENVFDETGMPKERFSAKCLPNSPCSLEIQATKLEDSAVYFCASSQGQGAHFGKLFFGSGTQLSVL.

This chain links TRBV5-6 with TRBJ2-3; 9 nucleotides agree with TRBD2. Trimming removed 3 bases from V and 1 base from J; junction bases left unmatched: 3. The length of the CDR3 is 15 residues. Germline CDR1 reads SGHDT; CDR2 reads YYEEEE. The CDR3: CASSSEREGTDTQYF. The CDR3 coding sequence is TGTGCCAGCAGCTCAGAGCGGGAGGGCACAGATACGCAGTATTTT.

CDR3 protein: CASSLFSEVRGDYGYTF. The CDR3 DNA reads TGTGCCAGCAGCTTGTTTTCGGAGGTCAGGGGAGACTATGGCTACACCTTC. This chain links TRBV5-5 with TRBJ1-2; perhaps TRBD1 as D (6 bases). This CDR3 is built from 17 residues. Trimming took 1 base from V and 3 from J, leaving 19 bases between them. Germline V gene sequence: CDR1 SGHKS, CDR2 YYEKEE (reference sequence).

As for this clone: Other DNA sequences in this sample translate to the same CDR3. The rearrangement joins TRBV5-1 to TRBJ2-7; possible D gene TRBD1, 5 bases. V was shortened by 1 base and J by 3 bases, with 8 bases between the two germline ends. The germline gives CDR1 SGHRS, CDR2 YFSETQ. CDR3 length: 13 amino acids. The CDR3 bases are TGCGCCAGCAGCTTGAGAACAGGCTACGAGCAGTACTTC. As protein: CASSLRTGYEQYF.

This clone has just one count. The V gene is TRBV11-2, the J gene TRBJ1-6; D is unresolved. The CDR3 length is 13 residues. The ends were cut back, 1 base at V and 9 bases at J, with 7 bases in the middle. Germline lookup yields CDR1 SGHAT and CDR2 FQNNGV. Here the CDR3 reads CASSLGLGSPLHF. The CDR3 DNA sequence: TGTGCCAGCAGCTTAGGTTTAGGTTCACCCCTCCACTTT.

This clone was recorded only once. V is TRBV4-1 and J is TRBJ2-3, with D perhaps matching TRBD1 or TRBD2 (5 bases each). The CDR3 has 14 amino acids. Germline CDR1 MGHRA, CDR2 YSYEKL. Deletions cut 3 bases from V and 0 bases from J, with 7 bases between. The CDR3, as DNA: TGCGCCAGCAGCCACCGGGACAGCACAGATACGCAGTATTTT. Amino acid sequence: CASSHRDSTDTQYF.

CDR3 sequence: CASSRTSGSSYNEQFF. The CDR3 coding sequence is TGTGCCAGCAGCCGGACTAGCGGGAGCTCCTACAATGAGCAGTTCTTC. This chain joins TRBV11-2 and TRBJ2-1, with 13 bases fitting TRBD2. Per germline, CDR1 SGHAT and CDR2 FQNNGV. Losses at the gene ends were 5 bases for V and 0 bases for J; bases not matched to a gene: 1. The CDR3 covers 16 residues.

This sequence joins TRBV28 and TRBJ1-2; TRBD1 is a possible D gene (5 bases). The V end was cut by 6 bases, the J end by 4 bases, with 12 bases between. The CDR3 length is 13 residues. Germline V lookup: CDR1 MDHEN, CDR2 SYDVKM. This CDR3 is CASSLTASYGYTF. The DNA of the CDR3 is TGTGCCAGCAGCCTGACAGCCAGCTATGGCTACACCTTC.

The genes are TRBV27 and TRBJ2-7; either TRBD1 or TRBD2 may supply D (5 bases each). Trimming took 7 bases from V and 0 from J, leaving 10 bases between them. CDR3 length: 13 amino acids. The germline V gene has CDR1 MNHEY and CDR2 SMNVEV (reference sequence). The CDR3 loop is CASKGSDSYEQYF. Written as DNA, the CDR3 is TGTGCCAGCAAGGGGAGTGACTCCTACGAGCAGTACTTC.

The chain links TRBV9 to TRBJ2-7, with 7 bases lining up with TRBD1. The CDR3 has 13 residues. Germline trimming cut 0 bases from V and 8 bases from J; bases unmatched to any gene: 5. CDR1 SGDLS and CDR2 YYNGEE come from the germline V gene. The CDR3 region is CASSVGGTDKQYF. DNA of the CDR3: TGTGCCAGCAGCGTAGGGGGGACAGACAAGCAGTACTTC.

V gene TRBV4-3 combines with J gene TRBJ2-7, with D possibly being TRBD1 (7 bases). V shed 3 bases and J shed 3 bases, with 18 bases lying between them. CDR1 is LGHNA, CDR2 YSLEER, per germline. The CDR3 spans 16 residues. The CDR3 nucleotides are TGCGCCAGCAGCCATTTTCCGGGGGCAGGGGGCTACGAGCAGTACTTC. This translates into CASSHFPGAGGYEQYF.

The chain uses TRBV5-8 and TRBJ2-7; weak D call: TRBD2 (5 bases). The CDR3 has 16 residues. V was cut by 2 bases and J by 5 bases, with 20 bases left in between. Germline-derived CDR1 and CDR2 are SGHTS and YDEGEE. The CDR3 sequence is CASSFLLRSLGDEQYF. Written as DNA, the CDR3 is TGTGCCAGCAGCTTCCTACTGAGAAGTCTCGGGGACGAGCAGTACTTC. Together with reference TRBV5-8 and TRBJ2-7, the CDR3 gives the full variable domain: EAGVTQSPTHLIKTRGQQATLRCSPISGHTSVYWYQQALGLGLQFLLWYDEGEERNRGNFPPRFSGRQFPNYSSELNVNALELEDSALYLCASSFLLRSLGDEQYFGPGTRLTVT.

To note about this clone: The same CDR3 can be traced to other DNA sequences in this sample. The rearrangement links TRBV9 to TRBJ1-5; possible D gene TRBD1, 5 bases. Germline CDR1 reads SGDLS; CDR2 reads YYNGEE. Trimming cost V 2 bases and J 0 bases, with 9 bases left between them. This CDR3 has 15 residues. CDR3 loop: CASSVGGYSNQPQHF. DNA for the CDR3: TGTGCCAGCAGCGTGGGGGGGTATAGCAATCAGCCCCAGCATTTT.

The rearrangement joins TRBV6-5 to TRBJ1-2; D remains ambiguous. Germline loops: CDR1 MNHEY, CDR2 SVGAGI. Trimming took 0 bases from V and 4 from J, leaving 12 bases between them. The CDR3 length is 15 residues. In DNA, the CDR3 is TGTGCCAGCAGTTACTCCTCCCTAGACCCCTATGGCTACACCTTC. Its translation: CASSYSSLDPYGYTF.

The rearrangement uses TRBV7-9 and TRBJ1-2, with D unresolved. Trimming pared 3 bases from V and 1 base from J, leaving 12 bases between. The CDR3 contains 15 residues. Germline loops: CDR1 SEHNR, CDR2 FQNEAQ (reference sequence). CDR3 loop: CASSFGQLINYGYTF. In DNA form, the CDR3 reads TGTGCCAGCAGCTTCGGCCAGCTGATTAACTATGGCTACACCTTC.

The rearrangement joins TRBV11-3 to TRBJ2-1, with D perhaps TRBD1 (5 bases). Germline-derived CDR1 and CDR2 are SGHNT and YENEEA. The CDR3 runs 14 residues. Trimming cost V 3 bases and J 5 bases, with 11 bases left between them. CDR3 coding DNA: TGTGCCAGCAGCTTTGAAGGGGCCGACAATGAGCAGTTCTTC. It is translated as CASSFEGADNEQFF.

This chain connects TRBV27 to TRBJ2-1, with a possible D match to TRBD1 (6 bases). CDR3 length equals 14 residues. V was pared by 5 bases and J by 3 bases, with 11 bases between. CDR1 is MNHEY, CDR2 SMNVEV, per germline (reference sequence). This CDR3 is CASSNPTGYNEQFF. The CDR3 coding sequence is TGTGCCAGCAGTAATCCGACAGGCTACAATGAGCAGTTCTTC.

The chain recombines TRBV10-2 with TRBJ2-7; no definite D call. Germline CDR1 is WSHSY and CDR2 is SAAADI. V dropped 3 bases and J dropped 9 bases, with 12 bases sitting between them. The CDR3 runs to 12 residues. The CDR3 DNA reads TGCGCCAGCAGTGATATGTTCCCGGCGCAGTACTTC. Translating gives CASSDMFPAQYF.

Concerning this clone: Other DNA sequences in the sample encode the same CDR3. The chain uses TRBV9 and TRBJ2-5; D not certain. Trimming took off 0 bases at V and 2 bases at J, with 8 bases between the two ends. Germline CDR1 is SGDLS and CDR2 is YYNGEE. The CDR3 extends over 14 amino acids. The CDR3 DNA reads TGTGCCAGCAGCGTAGGTAATCTTCAAGAGACCCAGTACTTC. It specifies CASSVGNLQETQYF.

J is TRBJ2-3 and V is TRBV2, with TRBD2 identical over 8 bases. The CDR3 loop spans 14 amino acids. J gave up 4 bases and V 5 bases, and 5 bases lay outside the gene matches. The germline V gene has CDR1 SNHLY and CDR2 FYNNEI. CDR3 in amino acids: CASSLGLASDTQYF. For the CDR3, the DNA is TGTGCCAGCAGTCTAGGACTAGCATCAGATACGCAGTATTTT.

The V call is TRBV28, the J call TRBJ2-3; D is uncertain. This CDR3 is built from 15 residues. Trimming left V 5 bases short and J 2 bases short, with 14 bases between. CDR1 and CDR2 from the germline V gene are MDHEN and SYDVKM. CDR3 sequence (DNA): TGTGCCAGCAGTCTCGCCCAGCTTTACACAGATACGCAGTATTTT. It translates to CASSLAQLYTDTQYF. The full variable domain, its missing parts supplied by reference TRBV28 and TRBJ2-3, is DVKVTQSSRYLVKRTGEKVFLECVQDMDHENMFWYRQDPGLGLRLIYFSYDVKMKEKGDIPEGYSVSREKKERFSLILESASTNQTSMYLCASSLAQLYTDTQYFGPGTRLTVL.

The chain employs TRBV4-3 and TRBJ2-7, with D possibly TRBD1 on 6 matching bases. V lost 1 base and J lost 3, with 16 bases in between. Germline V lookup: CDR1 LGHNA, CDR2 YSLEER. This CDR3 comprises 16 residues. The CDR3 DNA reads as TGCGCCAGCAGCCAAGGGTCAACAGGGCCTGGCTACGAGCAGTACTTC. It codes for CASSQGSTGPGYEQYF.

CDR3 DNA: TGTGCCAGCAGCCACCCCCAAAGCGGAACTGAAGCTTTCTTT. Translation gives CASSHPQSGTEAFF. This rearrangement joins TRBV6-5 to TRBJ1-1, with unresolved D. Deletions cut 6 bases from V and 5 bases from J, with 16 bases between. The CDR3 covers 14 residues. Germline V gene data show CDR1 as MNHEY and CDR2 as SVGAGI.

This chain links TRBV19 with TRBJ1-1; D is unresolved. This CDR3 has 13 amino acids. With 1 base removed from V and 2 bases from J, the gap between germline ends came to 5 bases. Germline-derived CDR1 and CDR2 are LNHDA and SQIVND (reference sequence). Here the CDR3 reads CASSIGKNTEAFF. CDR3 bases: TGTGCCAGTAGTATAGGGAAAAACACTGAAGCTTTCTTT.